The rows below give T cell receptor beta chains drawn from one sample of a study of radiotherapy plus CTLA-4 blockade in lung cancer. TCRdb's table, derived via immunoSEQ multiplex PCR, lists solely in-frame clones and lacks some. Of about 23,000 clones in the sample, less than 80% were seen once. Here the sequenced sample was peripheral blood, taken from a patient treated with radiotherapy plus ipilimumab. The receptor set was obtained from a human donor with non-small cell lung cancer whose response to radiotherapy plus ipilimumab could not be evaluated. CDR3s include the opening cysteine and the closing phenylalanine or tryptophan. The D gene is left open where the match is weak. Part of the rows lack a size; the others show once, few, many or a class for expanded clones.

j_gene | v_gene | abundance | d_gene | CDR3aa | CDR3nt
TRBJ1-5 | TRBV7-2 | - | TRBD1 | CASSPRQGSNQPQHF | TGTGCCAGCAGCCCACGACAGGGAAGCAATCAGCCCCAGCATTTT
TRBJ2-3 | TRBV19 | - | TRBD2 | CASSPTSSGRRTDTQYF | TGTGCCAGTAGCCCCACCTCTAGCGGGAGGCGCACAGATACGCAGTATTTT
TRBJ2-5 | TRBV27 | - | - | CASSPTRAPQETQYF | TGTGCCAGCTCACCGACGCGGGCGCCACAAGAGACCCAGTACTTC
TRBJ2-7 | TRBV11-1 | - | - | CASRQGGSSYEQYF | TGTGCCAGCAGACAAGGAGGGAGCTCCTACGAGCAGTACTTC
TRBJ2-2 | TRBV7-2 | - | TRBD1 | CASSLRQGHTGELFF | TGTGCCAGCAGCTTAAGACAGGGGCACACCGGGGAGCTGTTTTTT
TRBJ2-2 | TRBV7-2 | - | - | CASSLGSTYANTGELFF | TGTGCCAGCAGCTTAGGATCCACATACGCGAACACCGGGGAGCTGTTTTTT
TRBJ2-7 | TRBV7-9 | - | TRBD2 | CASSSRTSGASSYEQYF | TGTGCCAGCAGCTCTAGGACTAGCGGGGCTAGCTCCTACGAGCAGTACTTC
TRBJ1-1 | TRBV10-2 | - | TRBD1 | CASSAGQGALNTEAFF | TGCGCCAGCAGTGCGGGACAGGGGGCCTTGAACACTGAAGCTTTCTTT
TRBJ2-3 | TRBV9 | - | - | CASSVAPTGQGTQYF | TGTGCCAGCAGCGTAGCTCCGACCGGGCAGGGTACGCAGTATTTT
TRBJ1-6 | TRBV6-1 | - | - | CASSTKPGSNSPLHF | TGTGCCAGCAGTACCAAACCGGGGTCGAATTCACCCCTCCACTTT
TRBJ2-5 | TRBV5-6 | - | TRBD2 | CASSPSGRAEETQYF | TGTGCCAGCAGCCCTAGCGGGAGGGCCGAAGAGACCCAGTACTTC
TRBJ1-4 | TRBV27 | few | TRBD1 | CASSLFAGGNEKLFF | TGTGCCAGCAGTTTATTCGCAGGGGGCAATGAAAAACTGTTTTTT
TRBJ2-7 | TRBV2 | - | TRBD1 | CASRGQGYYEQYF | TGTGCCAGCAGGGGACAGGGATATTACGAGCAGTACTTC
TRBJ2-7 | TRBV7-2 | once | TRBD2 | CASSRIIAGEWQYF | TGTGCCAGCAGCCGGATAATAGCGGGAGAGTGGCAGTACTTC
TRBJ2-2 | TRBV5-1 | - | - | CASSLDKNTGELFF | TGCGCCAGCAGCTTGGACAAGAACACCGGGGAGCTGTTTTTT
TRBJ2-2 | TRBV29-1 | - | TRBD2 | CSVPGLATLGGELFF | TGCAGCGTTCCAGGACTAGCGACACTTGGGGGGGAGCTGTTTTTT
TRBJ1-2 | TRBV9 | - | TRBD1 | CASSVAQGQKTTF | TGTGCCAGCAGCGTAGCTCAGGGACAGAAAACCACCTTC
TRBJ2-3 | TRBV9 | few | - | CASNRASASTDTQYF | TGTGCCAGCAACCGGGCTAGCGCTAGCACAGATACGCAGTATTTT
TRBJ2-7 | TRBV19 | - | - | CASKRRGMGYEQYF | TGTGCCAGTAAGAGAAGGGGGATGGGCTACGAGCAGTACTTC
TRBJ2-7 | TRBV5-1 | few | - | CASSPRTAFEQYF | TGCGCCAGCAGCCCACGGACAGCTTTTGAGCAGTACTTC
TRBJ2-1 | TRBV6-1 | few | TRBD2 | CASSRGLAVYNEQFF | TGTGCCAGCAGTAGGGGACTAGCGGTTTACAATGAGCAGTTCTTC
TRBJ1-2 | TRBV6-1 | - | - | CATRRGDYGYTF | TGTGCCACCCGGCGGGGTGACTATGGCTACACCTTC
TRBJ1-1 | TRBV30 | - | - | CAWSVRTAGNTEAFF | TGTGCCTGGAGTGTACGGACAGCTGGGAACACTGAAGCTTTCTTT
TRBJ1-2 | TRBV6-1 | few | TRBD1 | CASSNRGGYGYTF | TGTGCCAGCAGTAACAGGGGCGGCTATGGCTACACCTTC
TRBJ2-1 | TRBV2 | - | - | CASTRSETYNEQFF | TGTGCCAGCACGAGGTCAGAAACCTACAATGAGCAGTTCTTC
TRBJ2-3 | TRBV7-2 | few | - | CASSLGLPPDTQYF | TGTGCCAGCAGCTTAGGTCTCCCTCCAGATACGCAGTATTTT
TRBJ2-1 | TRBV9 | - | TRBD2 | CASSPYRTSGYNEQFF | TGTGCCAGCAGCCCTTACAGGACTAGCGGTTACAATGAGCAGTTCTTC
TRBJ2-1 | TRBV7-9 | once | TRBD2 | CASSPTSGSGVFGYEQFF | TGTGCCAGCAGCCCGACTAGCGGGAGTGGGGTATTTGGGTATGAGCAGTTCTTC
TRBJ1-3 | TRBV4-3 | - | - | CASSQIGNTIYF | TGCGCCAGCAGCCAAATAGGAAACACCATATATTTT
TRBJ1-5 | TRBV10-2 | - | TRBD1 | CASSESRQGPNQPQHF | TGCGCCAGCAGTGAGTCGAGACAGGGCCCCAATCAGCCCCAGCATTTT
TRBJ1-2 | TRBV7-2 | - | - | CASSQRAAGRSNYGYTF | TGTGCCAGCAGCCAAAGGGCGGCAGGGCGTTCTAACTATGGCTACACCTTC
TRBJ2-1 | TRBV15 | - | - | CATSISPGSEQFF | TGTGCCACCAGCATTTCTCCGGGAAGTGAGCAGTTCTTC
TRBJ2-5 | TRBV10-3 | - | - | CAISESGVQGETQYF | TGTGCCATCAGTGAGTCCGGGGTACAAGGAGAGACCCAGTACTTC
TRBJ2-7 | TRBV19 | - | - | CASSAGLLAYEQYF | TGTGCCAGTAGTGCGGGACTCCTCGCCTACGAGCAGTACTTC